Many counts were recorded for the clone carrying this T cell receptor beta chain. What it binds is unknown. The sample comes from a study of T cells in Graves' hyperthyroidism and ophthalmopathy. Background on the study: Blood was drawn when the patient was first diagnosed and still untreated. Study conclusions and caveats: Clonotypes that were expanded in thyroid above 0.001 mostly appeared in blood too.

TCR beta CDR3 regions were amplified from RNA transcripts. The TCR CDR3 was amplified in a first-round RT-PCR using the HTBI primer set. Each CDR3 protein gets one entry after TCRdb re-called the multiplex PCR reads with MiXCR. The sample carries about 260,000 distinct CDR3 sequences, about 17% recorded once. From germline, CDR1 is DFQATT and CDR2 SNEGSKA (reference sequence). The CDR3 loop spans 10 amino acids. V was pared by 6 bases and J by 9 bases, with 9 bases between. This TCR was recovered from a woman aged 18-30 years with Graves' ophthalmopathy. The source material was blood. This sequence joins TRBV20-1 and TRBJ2-1; D remains ambiguous. The CDR3 is CSAGVGEQFF. The CDR3 bases are TGCAGTGCGGGTGTGGGTGAGCAGTTCTTC.